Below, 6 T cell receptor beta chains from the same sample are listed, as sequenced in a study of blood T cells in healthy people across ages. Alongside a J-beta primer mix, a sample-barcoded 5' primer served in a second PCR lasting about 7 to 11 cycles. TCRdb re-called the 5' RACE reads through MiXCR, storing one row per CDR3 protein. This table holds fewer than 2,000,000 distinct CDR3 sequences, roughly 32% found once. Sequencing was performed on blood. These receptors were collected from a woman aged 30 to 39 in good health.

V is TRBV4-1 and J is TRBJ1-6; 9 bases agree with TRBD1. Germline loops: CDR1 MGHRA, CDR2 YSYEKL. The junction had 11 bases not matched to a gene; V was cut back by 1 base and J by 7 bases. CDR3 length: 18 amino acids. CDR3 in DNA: TGCGCCAGCAGCCAAGGAAGCAGCCGAGGGACAGGGAATTCACCCCTCCACTTT. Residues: CASSQGSSRGTGNSPLHF.

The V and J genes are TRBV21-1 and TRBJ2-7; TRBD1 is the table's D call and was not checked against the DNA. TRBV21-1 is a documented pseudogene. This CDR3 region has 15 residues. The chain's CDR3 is CASSPPNLRDDEQYF. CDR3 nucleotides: TGTGCCAGCAGCCCCCCTAATCTAAGGGACGACGAGCAGTACTTC.

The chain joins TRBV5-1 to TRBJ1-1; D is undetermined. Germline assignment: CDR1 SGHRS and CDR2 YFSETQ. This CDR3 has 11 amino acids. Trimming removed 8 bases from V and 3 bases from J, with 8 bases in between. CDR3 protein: CASQKDTEAFF. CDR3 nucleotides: TGCGCCAGTCAAAAGGACACTGAAGCTTTCTTT.

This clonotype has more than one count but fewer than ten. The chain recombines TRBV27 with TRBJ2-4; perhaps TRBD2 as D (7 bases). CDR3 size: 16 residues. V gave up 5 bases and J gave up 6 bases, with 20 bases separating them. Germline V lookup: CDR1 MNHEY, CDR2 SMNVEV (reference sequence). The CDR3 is CASSPYSGGRGNIQYF. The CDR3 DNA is TGTGCCAGCAGTCCGTACTCGGGGGGCAGGGGAAACATTCAGTACTTC.

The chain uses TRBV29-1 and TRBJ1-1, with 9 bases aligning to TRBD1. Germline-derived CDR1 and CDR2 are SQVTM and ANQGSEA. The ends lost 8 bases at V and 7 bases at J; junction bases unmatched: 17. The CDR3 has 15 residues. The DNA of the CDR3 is TGCAGCTCCATGGTCCCTAACAGGGGGCTTGGTGAAGCTTTCTTT. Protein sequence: CSSMVPNRGLGEAFF. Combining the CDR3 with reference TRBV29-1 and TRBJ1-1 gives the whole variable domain SAVISQKPSRDICQRGTSLTIQCQVDSQVTMMFWYRQQPGQSLTLIATANQGSEATYESGFVIDKFPISRPNLTFSTLTVSNMSPEDSSIYLCSSMVPNRGLGEAFFGQGTRLTVV.

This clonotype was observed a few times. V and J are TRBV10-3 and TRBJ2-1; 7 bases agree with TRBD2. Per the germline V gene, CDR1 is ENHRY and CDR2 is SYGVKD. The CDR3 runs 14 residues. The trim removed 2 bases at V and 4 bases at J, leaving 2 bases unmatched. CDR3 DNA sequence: TGTGCCATCAGTGAGGGGGGGGAGTACAATGAGCAGTTCTTC. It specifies CAISEGGEYNEQFF.